The rows below give T cell receptor beta chains drawn from one sample of a study of blood T cell repertoires in COVID-19. TCRdb's table, derived via immunoSEQ multiplex PCR, lists solely in-frame clones and lacks some. The sample includes around 250,000 clones, roughly 89% of them seen just once. Sequencing was done on a sample of peripheral blood. These receptors all come from a woman aged 40 to 55 who had recovered from COVID-19. Each CDR3 is given with its conserved first and last residue. Each record gives: D gene, V gene, J gene, clone size, CDR3 protein, CDR3 DNA. D genes are given only for firm matches. Size values are once, few and many counts, or a class for expanded clones, and some rows have none.

D: .
V: TRBV4-1
J: TRBJ2-2
size: .
CDR3: CASSRAGAGTGGELFF
DNA: TGCGCCAGCAGCCGTGCAGGTGCGGGGACGGGCGGGGAGCTGTTTTTT

D: .
V: TRBV9
J: TRBJ1-3
size: many
CDR3: CASGPYRSSGNTIYF
DNA: TGTGCCAGCGGGCCCTACAGGAGTAGTGGAAACACCATATATTTT

D: .
V: TRBV7-2
J: TRBJ1-2
size: few
CDR3: CASSLDSGNYGYTF
DNA: TGTGCCAGCAGCTTAGATTCAGGGAACTATGGCTACACCTTC

D: .
V: TRBV15
J: TRBJ1-2
size: once
CDR3: CATSRDLTGYGYTF
DNA: TGTGCCACCAGCAGAGATCTGACGGGGTATGGCTACACCTTC

D: .
V: TRBV7-9
J: TRBJ2-3
size: .
CDR3: CASSPRGSTTDTQYF
DNA: TGTGCCAGCAGCCCCAGGGGTTCGACCACAGATACGCAGTATTTT

D: .
V: TRBV28
J: TRBJ2-1
size: .
CDR3: CASSLWGALDNEQFF
DNA: TGTGCCAGCAGTTTATGGGGGGCTTTGGACAATGAGCAGTTCTTC

D: .
V: TRBV11-2
J: TRBJ2-1
size: .
CDR3: CASSLGGGLVHEQFF
DNA: TGTGCCAGCAGCTTAGGGGGGGGGCTGGTCCATGAGCAGTTCTTC

D: .
V: TRBV2
J: TRBJ2-6
size: .
CDR3: CASRGDSGANVLTF
DNA: TGTGCCAGCAGAGGAGATTCTGGGGCCAACGTCCTGACTTTC

D: .
V: TRBV7-2
J: TRBJ1-2
size: .
CDR3: CASSLMDSYGYTF
DNA: TGTGCCAGCAGCTTAATGGACAGCTATGGCTACACCTTC

D: TRBD2
V: TRBV19
J: TRBJ2-1
size: .
CDR3: CASSINIAGKSYNEQFF
DNA: TGTGCCAGTAGTATCAACATAGCGGGGAAATCCTACAATGAGCAGTTCTTC

D: .
V: TRBV3-1/TRBV3-2
J: TRBJ2-5
size: .
CDR3: CASSPIPGLSQETQYF
DNA: TGTGCCAGCAGTCCTATCCCGGGACTGAGCCAAGAGACCCAGTACTTC

D: TRBD2
V: TRBV2
J: TRBJ2-1
size: .
CDR3: CASSGSGGGAQQFF
DNA: TGTGCCAGCAGTGGATCGGGCGGGGGGGCCCAGCAGTTCTTC

D: .
V: TRBV28
J: TRBJ1-1
size: .
CDR3: CASSLPTTGMNTEAFF
DNA: TGTGCCAGCAGTTTACCCACAACAGGGATGAACACTGAAGCTTTCTTT

D: .
V: TRBV5-1
J: TRBJ2-5
size: .
CDR3: CASSPGGTLETQYF
DNA: TGCGCCAGCAGCCCGGGCGGGACTCTAGAGACCCAGTACTTC

D: .
V: TRBV12-3/TRBV12-4
J: TRBJ1-1
size: .
CDR3: CASKPDTYTEAFF
DNA: TGTGCCAGCAAGCCGGACACCTACACTGAAGCTTTCTTT

D: .
V: TRBV6-2/TRBV6-3
J: TRBJ2-7
size: .
CDR3: CASSSLYEQYF
DNA: TGTGCCAGCAGCTCTCTTTACGAGCAGTACTTC

D: .
V: TRBV12-3/TRBV12-4
J: TRBJ1-1
size: .
CDR3: CASSFSDTEAFF
DNA: TGTGCCAGCAGTTTCTCGGACACTGAAGCTTTCTTT

D: .
V: TRBV6-5
J: TRBJ2-2
size: .
CDR3: CASSTTVTNTGELFF
DNA: TGTGCCAGCAGTACAACAGTAACGAACACCGGGGAGCTGTTTTTT

D: .
V: TRBV19
J: TRBJ1-2
size: once
CDR3: CASSMVNRDYGYTF
DNA: TGTGCCAGTAGTATGGTCAACAGGGACTATGGCTACACCTTC

D: .
V: TRBV7-9
J: TRBJ2-5
size: once
CDR3: CASSHTGFGETQYF
DNA: TGTGCCAGCAGCCATACAGGTTTTGGGGAGACCCAGTACTTC

D: TRBD1
V: TRBV6-2/TRBV6-3
J: TRBJ1-5
size: few
CDR3: CASSYGTAFNQPQHF
DNA: TGTGCCAGCAGTTACGGGACAGCATTTAATCAGCCCCAGCATTTT

D: .
V: TRBV7-9
J: TRBJ1-2
size: once
CDR3: CASSLTLQGFGYTF
DNA: TGTGCCAGCAGCTTAACCCTTCAGGGGTTTGGCTACACCTTC

D: TRBD1
V: TRBV28
J: TRBJ1-5
size: .
CDR3: CASSSPQGGINQPQHF
DNA: TGTGCCAGCAGTTCCCCCCAGGGGGGCATCAATCAGCCCCAGCATTTT

D: TRBD1
V: TRBV5-1
J: TRBJ2-5
size: .
CDR3: CASSSGQYQETQYF
DNA: TGCGCCAGCAGCTCGGGACAGTACCAAGAGACCCAGTACTTC

D: .
V: TRBV5-6
J: TRBJ1-1
size: once
CDR3: CASSPSWGEAEAFF
DNA: TGTGCCAGCAGCCCCTCCTGGGGGGAAGCTGAAGCTTTCTTT

D: TRBD1
V: TRBV7-2
J: TRBJ1-5
size: once
CDR3: CASSFTGVEQPQHF
DNA: TGTGCCAGCAGCTTTACAGGGGTAGAGCAGCCCCAGCATTTT

D: .
V: TRBV25-1
J: TRBJ1-1
size: few
CDR3: CASSEFGGRGTEAFF
DNA: TGTGCCAGCAGTGAGTTTGGGGGGAGAGGAACTGAAGCTTTCTTT

D: .
V: TRBV7-3
J: TRBJ2-7
size: .
CDR3: CASSLWRGKGAYEQYF
DNA: TGTGCCAGCAGCTTATGGCGGGGAAAGGGAGCCTACGAGCAGTACTTC

D: .
V: TRBV9
J: TRBJ2-1
size: .
CDR3: CASSVTREYANSYNEQFF
DNA: TGTGCCAGCAGCGTGACTAGGGAGTACGCAAACTCCTACAATGAGCAGTTCTTC

D: .
V: TRBV5-1
J: TRBJ1-4
size: .
CDR3: CASSSQGRNEKLFF
DNA: TGCGCCAGCAGCTCGCAGGGTCGTAATGAAAAACTGTTTTTT

D: .
V: TRBV3-1/TRBV3-2
J: TRBJ2-6
size: .
CDR3: CASTRTGGANVLTF
DNA: TGTGCCAGCACCAGAACAGGGGGGGCCAACGTCCTGACTTTC

D: .
V: TRBV13
J: TRBJ2-2
size: .
CDR3: CASAPGVNTGELFF
DNA: TGTGCCAGCGCCCCGGGGGTTAACACCGGGGAGCTGTTTTTT

D: .
V: TRBV27
J: TRBJ1-4
size: .
CDR3: CASRSRGYATNEKLFF
DNA: TGTGCCAGCCGGAGTAGGGGATACGCAACTAATGAAAAACTGTTTTTT

D: TRBD1
V: TRBV7-9
J: TRBJ1-2
size: .
CDR3: CASSLGSGGSGYTF
DNA: TGTGCCAGCAGCTTAGGATCAGGGGGGAGCGGCTACACCTTC

D: TRBD1
V: TRBV12-3/TRBV12-4
J: TRBJ2-1
size: once
CDR3: CASGTGRHEQFF
DNA: TGTGCCAGCGGGACAGGGCGGCATGAGCAGTTCTTC

D: TRBD1
V: TRBV6-4
J: TRBJ2-1
size: .
CDR3: CASSPRDRAHEQFF
DNA: TGTGCCAGCAGTCCTCGGGACAGGGCCCATGAGCAGTTCTTC

D: .
V: TRBV6-6
J: TRBJ1-1
size: .
CDR3: CASSSSPNTEAFF
DNA: TGTGCCAGCAGTTCATCCCCCAACACTGAAGCTTTCTTT

D: .
V: TRBV6-2/TRBV6-3
J: TRBJ2-6
size: .
CDR3: CASSSLEMAGANVLTF
DNA: TGTGCCAGCAGCTCCTTAGAGATGGCTGGGGCCAACGTCCTGACTTTC

D: TRBD1
V: TRBV28
J: TRBJ2-5
size: .
CDR3: CASSLFLQGAQETQYF
DNA: TGTGCCAGCAGTTTATTTTTACAGGGGGCCCAAGAGACCCAGTACTTC

D: TRBD1
V: TRBV9
J: TRBJ1-6
size: .
CDR3: CASSDSRQGDNSPLHF
DNA: TGTGCCAGCAGCGACTCCCGACAGGGGGATAATTCACCCCTCCACTTT

D: .
V: TRBV18
J: TRBJ2-5
size: .
CDR3: CASSPQDFQETQYF
DNA: TGTGCCAGCTCACCACAGGACTTCCAAGAGACCCAGTACTTC

D: .
V: TRBV27
J: TRBJ2-5
size: .
CDR3: CATPPGQAQETQYF
DNA: TGTGCCACCCCCCCCGGACAAGCACAAGAGACCCAGTACTTC

D: TRBD1
V: TRBV29-1
J: TRBJ2-7
size: .
CDR3: CSVAGQGIYEQYF
DNA: TGCAGCGTTGCGGGACAGGGAATATACGAGCAGTACTTC

D: TRBD1
V: TRBV15
J: TRBJ1-2
size: .
CDR3: CATSRDRPDRGFGYTF
DNA: TGTGCCACCAGCAGAGATCGCCCGGACAGGGGATTTGGCTACACCTTC

D: .
V: TRBV11-3
J: TRBJ2-6
size: .
CDR3: CASSRRVGGANVLTF
DNA: TGTGCCAGCAGCCGCAGGGTTGGTGGGGCCAACGTCCTGACTTTC

D: TRBD1
V: TRBV28
J: TRBJ1-5
size: .
CDR3: CASSFSGQLLNQPQHF
DNA: TGTGCCAGCAGTTTTTCGGGACAGCTATTAAATCAGCCCCAGCATTTT

D: TRBD2
V: TRBV29-1
J: TRBJ2-5
size: .
CDR3: CSVTGTSRETQYF
DNA: TGCAGCGTTACCGGGACTAGCAGGGAGACCCAGTACTTC

D: TRBD2
V: TRBV6-5
J: TRBJ2-3
size: once
CDR3: CASSYTDSGVGDTQYF
DNA: TGTGCCAGCAGTTACACCGACAGCGGGGTCGGAGATACGCAGTATTTT

D: .
V: TRBV7-3
J: TRBJ1-2
size: .
CDR3: CASSPTPAARYGYTF
DNA: TGTGCCAGCAGCCCAACCCCCGCGGCTAGATATGGCTACACCTTC

D: TRBD2
V: TRBV28
J: TRBJ2-1
size: .
CDR3: CASSSGGTNEQFF
DNA: TGTGCCAGCAGCTCGGGGGGTACTAATGAGCAGTTCTTC

D: .
V: TRBV3-1/TRBV3-2
J: TRBJ1-5
size: .
CDR3: CASSQDRDQPQHF
DNA: TGTGCCAGCAGCCAAGATCGCGATCAGCCCCAGCATTTT

D: TRBD1
V: TRBV6-6
J: TRBJ1-1
size: .
CDR3: CASSRTGVGTEAFF
DNA: TGTGCCAGCAGTCGCACAGGGGTGGGCACTGAAGCTTTCTTT

D: .
V: TRBV3-1/TRBV3-2
J: TRBJ1-2
size: .
CDR3: CASSQDWFRWTARNYGYTF
DNA: TGTGCCAGCAGCCAAGATTGGTTTAGGTGGACAGCTAGGAACTATGGCTACACCTTC

D: TRBD1
V: TRBV12-3/TRBV12-4
J: TRBJ1-1
size: once
CDR3: CASSLLDREAFF
DNA: TGTGCCAGCAGTTTATTGGACAGGGAAGCTTTCTTT

D: TRBD1
V: TRBV15
J: TRBJ1-2
size: .
CDR3: CATAPGTGPFNGYTF
DNA: TGTGCCACCGCCCCCGGGACAGGGCCTTTTAATGGCTACACCTTC